Included here is one TCR beta chain sequence, with context. Antigen: not known. This sample stems from a study of cytomegalovirus exposure and HLA in healthy donors. Notes on the study in general: Investigators reported around 150 TCR beta chains as tied to cytomegalovirus.

Using immunoSEQ multiplex PCR, the repertoire was profiled, and TCRdb retains in-frame clones only, with some absent. The table lists fewer than 200,000 clones, approximately 89% of them singletons. The receptor comes from a man younger than 35 in good health and CMV-seropositive. Material: PBMCs.

CDR3: CASSPHTGGSTGELFF. CDR3 DNA sequence: TGTGCCAGCAGTCCGCACACAGGGGGCAGCACCGGGGAGCTGTTTTTT. The J gene is TRBJ2-2, the V gene TRBV28, with TRBD1 matching over 9 bases. Losses at the gene ends were 5 bases for V and 4 bases for J; bases not matched to a gene: 8. Germline CDR1 reads MDHEN; CDR2 reads SYDVKM. The length of the CDR3 is 16 residues.